This TCR beta chain was documented in a study of blood T cells in healthy people across ages. Study as a whole: Template switching picked up about one barcoded beta molecule for each two T cells.

A J-beta primer mix and a sample-barcoded 5' primer were used in a second PCR of about 7 to 12 cycles. Using its own MiXCR run on the 5' RACE reads, TCRdb lists one record per CDR3 protein. The table shows about 970,000 distinct CDR3 sequences, with roughly 51% occurring only once. The germline V gene has CDR1 SQVTM and CDR2 ANQGSEA. CDR3 length: 13 amino acids. Total RNA, at least 5 micrograms per sample, was extracted from PBMCs. The chain couples TRBV29-1 to TRBJ2-5; TRBD2 matches at 7 bases. The end of the DNA fits TRBJ2-7 better, so the J call may be wrong. The sequenced sample was blood. The receptor was isolated from an older woman in good health. The CDR3 is CSVDWTRKYEQYF. CDR3 nucleotides: TGCAGCGTTGACTGGACTAGGAAGTACGAGCAGTACTTC.